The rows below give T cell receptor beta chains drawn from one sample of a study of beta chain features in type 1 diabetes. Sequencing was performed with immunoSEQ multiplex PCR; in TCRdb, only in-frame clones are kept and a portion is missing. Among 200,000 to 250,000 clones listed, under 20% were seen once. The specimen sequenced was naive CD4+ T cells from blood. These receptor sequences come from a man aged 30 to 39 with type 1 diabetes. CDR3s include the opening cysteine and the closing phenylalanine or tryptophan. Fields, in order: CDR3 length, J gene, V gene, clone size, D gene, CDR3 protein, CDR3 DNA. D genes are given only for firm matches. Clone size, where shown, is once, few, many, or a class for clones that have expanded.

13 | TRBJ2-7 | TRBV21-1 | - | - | CASRGRSSYEQYF | TGTGCCAGCAGAGGCCGGAGCTCCTACGAGCAGTACTTC
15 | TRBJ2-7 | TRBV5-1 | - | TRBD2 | CASSLEPSGTYEQYF | TGCGCCAGCAGCTTGGAGCCTAGCGGGACATACGAGCAGTACTTC
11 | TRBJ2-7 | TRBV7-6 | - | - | CASGKGYEQYF | TGTGCCAGCGGCAAGGGATACGAGCAGTACTTC
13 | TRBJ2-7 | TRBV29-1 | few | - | CSVRTLLGREQYF | TGCAGCGTTCGAACCCTACTGGGACGTGAGCAGTACTTC
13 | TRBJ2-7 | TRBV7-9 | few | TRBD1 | CASSRDRTYEQYF | TGTGCCAGCAGCCGGGACAGGACCTACGAGCAGTACTTC
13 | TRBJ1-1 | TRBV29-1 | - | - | CSAQQVKDTEAFF | TGCAGCGCACAACAGGTAAAGGACACTGAAGCTTTCTTT
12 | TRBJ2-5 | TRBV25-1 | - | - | CASSEFVETQYF | TGTGCCAGCAGTGAATTTGTCGAGACCCAGTACTTC
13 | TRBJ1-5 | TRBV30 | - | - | CAWSLPPSQPQHF | TGTGCCTGGAGCCTTCCTCCTAGTCAGCCCCAGCATTTT
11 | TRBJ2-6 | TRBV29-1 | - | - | CSVAVLGNLTF | TGCAGCGTTGCGGTGTTAGGGAACCTGACTTTC
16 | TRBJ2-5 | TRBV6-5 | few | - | CASSYSFAGIVGTQYF | TGTGCCAGCAGTTACTCTTTCGCAGGGATAGTCGGGACCCAGTACTTC
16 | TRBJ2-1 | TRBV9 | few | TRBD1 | CASSRSGTGWYNEQFF | TGTGCCAGCAGCAGATCCGGGACAGGGTGGTACAATGAGCAGTTCTTC
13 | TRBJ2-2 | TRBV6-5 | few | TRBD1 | CASIALDRGELFF | TGTGCCAGCATTGCACTGGACAGGGGGGAGCTGTTTTTT
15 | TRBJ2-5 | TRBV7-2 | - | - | CASSLVRGGQETQYF | TGTGCCAGCAGCTTAGTCAGGGGCGGCCAAGAGACCCAGTACTTC
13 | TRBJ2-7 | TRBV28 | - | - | CAIRRIDYGEQYF | TGTGCCATCCGCAGGATCGATTACGGGGAGCAGTACTTC
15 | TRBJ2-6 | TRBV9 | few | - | CASSVGQSGANVLTF | TGTGCCAGCAGCGTAGGGCAGTCTGGGGCCAACGTCCTGACTTTC
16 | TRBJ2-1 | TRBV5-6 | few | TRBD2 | CASSPQGTSTYNEQFF | TGTGCCAGCAGCCCTCAGGGGACTAGCACCTACAATGAGCAGTTCTTC